This T cell receptor beta chain is from a study of T cell responses to AZD1222 COVID-19 vaccine. The assay was immunoSEQ multiplex PCR, and TCRdb's table has in-frame clones only and misses some. Of 130,000 or so clones detected, about 89% appear once; the ten largest clones hold roughly 7.5%. Remarks on this clone: As yet, its antigen is unknown.

Notes on the study in general: Vaccine-associated CD4 TCRs spanned spike, dominant at 160-218 and 743-854. Seropositivity was recorded at baseline in only 6 or 7 AZD1222 recipients. The donor group comprised mostly white British people and more females; the analysis possibly underestimated clonal diversity.

Per the germline V gene, CDR1 is SGHTA and CDR2 is FQGNSA. V was clipped by 5 bases and J by 0 bases; unmatched bases: 10. This CDR3 spans 16 amino acids. The TCR comes from an adult who received the MenACWY meningococcal vaccine as a control. This specimen was peripheral blood, taken 28 days after the second dose of the MenACWY control vaccine. V is TRBV7-2 and J is TRBJ2-7; 7 bases line up with TRBD1. The CDR3 DNA reads TGTGCCAGCAGCCTGGAAGGGGGACAGAACTCCTACGAGCAGTACTTC. Protein: CASSLEGGQNSYEQYF.